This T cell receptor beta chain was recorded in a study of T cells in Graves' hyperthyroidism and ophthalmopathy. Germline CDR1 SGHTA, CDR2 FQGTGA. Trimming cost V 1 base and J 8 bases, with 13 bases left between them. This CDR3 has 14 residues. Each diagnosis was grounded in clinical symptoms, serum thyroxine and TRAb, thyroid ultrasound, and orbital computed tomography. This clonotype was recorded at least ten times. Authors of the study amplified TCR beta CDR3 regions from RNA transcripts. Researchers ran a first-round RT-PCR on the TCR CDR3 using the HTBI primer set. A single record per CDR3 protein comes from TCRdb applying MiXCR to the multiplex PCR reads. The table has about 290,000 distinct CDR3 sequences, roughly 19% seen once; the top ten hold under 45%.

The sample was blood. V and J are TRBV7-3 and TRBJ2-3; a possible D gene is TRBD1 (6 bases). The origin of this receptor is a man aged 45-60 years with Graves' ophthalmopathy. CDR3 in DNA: TGTGCCAGCAGCTTAAACTTGGGGGCGGGTACGCAGTATTTT. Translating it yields CASSLNLGAGTQYF.